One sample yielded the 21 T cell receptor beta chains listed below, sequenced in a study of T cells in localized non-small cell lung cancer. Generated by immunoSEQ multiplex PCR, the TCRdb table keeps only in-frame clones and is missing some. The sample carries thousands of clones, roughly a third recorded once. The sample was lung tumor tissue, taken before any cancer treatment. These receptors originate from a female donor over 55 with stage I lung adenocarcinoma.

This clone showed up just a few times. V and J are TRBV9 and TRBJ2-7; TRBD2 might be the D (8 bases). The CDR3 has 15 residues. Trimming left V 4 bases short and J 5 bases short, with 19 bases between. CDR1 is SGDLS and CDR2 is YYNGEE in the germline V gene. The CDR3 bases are TGTGCCAGCAGCCCCGACGGGAGGGGGCACCACGAGCAGTACTTC. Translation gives CASSPDGRGHHEQYF.

The CDR3 reads CASSIVASGSTGELFF. CDR3 in DNA: TGTGCCAGTAGTATAGTAGCTAGCGGGAGTACCGGGGAGCTGTTTTTT. The genes are TRBV19 and TRBJ2-2; 10 nucleotides line up with TRBD2. Germline assignment: CDR1 LNHDA and CDR2 SQIVND (reference sequence). The trim removed 1 base at V and 5 bases at J, leaving 4 bases unmatched. CDR3 size: 16 residues.

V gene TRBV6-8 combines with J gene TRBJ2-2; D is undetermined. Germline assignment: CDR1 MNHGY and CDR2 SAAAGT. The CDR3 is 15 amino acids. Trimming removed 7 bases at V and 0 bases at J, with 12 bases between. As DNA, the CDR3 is TGTGCCAGCACCGCGACTGTCACGAACACCGGGGAGCTGTTTTTT. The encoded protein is CASTATVTNTGELFF.

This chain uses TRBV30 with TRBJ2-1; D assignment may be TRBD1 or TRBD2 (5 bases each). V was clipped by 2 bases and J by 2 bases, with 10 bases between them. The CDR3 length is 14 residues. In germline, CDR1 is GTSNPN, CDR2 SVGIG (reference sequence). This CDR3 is CAWSWGSAYNEQFF. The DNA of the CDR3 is TGTGCCTGGAGTTGGGGGAGTGCCTACAATGAGCAGTTCTTC.

CDR3 residues: CASGPSQGTLHF. The CDR3, as DNA: TGTGCCAGCGGGCCCTCACAGGGGACCCTCCACTTT. This chain connects TRBV28 to TRBJ1-6; 7 nucleotides line up with TRBD1. This CDR3 has 12 amino acids. Germline loops: CDR1 MDHEN, CDR2 SYDVKM. Losses at the gene ends were 8 bases for V and 14 bases for J; bases not matched to a gene: 9. Filled out from reference TRBV28 and TRBJ1-6, the complete variable domain reads DVKVTQSSRYLVKRTGEKVFLECVQDMDHENMFWYRQDPGLGLRLIYFSYDVKMKEKGDIPEGYSVSREKKERFSLILESASTNQTSMYLCASGPSQGTLHFGNGTRLTVT.

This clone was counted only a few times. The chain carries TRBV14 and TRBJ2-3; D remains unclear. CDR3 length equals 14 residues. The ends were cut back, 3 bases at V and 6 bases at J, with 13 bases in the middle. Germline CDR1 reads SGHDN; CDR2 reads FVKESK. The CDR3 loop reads CASSQSAFGDTQYF. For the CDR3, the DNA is TGTGCCAGCAGCCAGTCCGCCTTCGGGGATACGCAGTATTTT.

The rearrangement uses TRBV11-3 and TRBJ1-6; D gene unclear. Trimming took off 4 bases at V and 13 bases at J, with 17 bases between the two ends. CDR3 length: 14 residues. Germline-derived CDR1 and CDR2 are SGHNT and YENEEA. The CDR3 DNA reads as TGTGCCAGCAGCTCTGGCCGGGGAGTTGACCCCCTCCACTTT. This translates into CASSSGRGVDPLHF. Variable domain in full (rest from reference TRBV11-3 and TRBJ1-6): EAGVVQSPRYKIIEKKQPVAFWCNPISGHNTLYWYLQNLGQGPELLIRYENEEAVDDSQLPKDRFSAERLKGVDSTLKIQPAELGDSAVYLCASSSGRGVDPLHFGNGTRLTVT.

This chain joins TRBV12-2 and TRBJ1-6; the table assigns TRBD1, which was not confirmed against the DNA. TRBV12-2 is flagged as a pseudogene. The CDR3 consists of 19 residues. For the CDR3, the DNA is TGTGCAAGTCGCTTAGCGACTCCGGGACAGGGAGATACCAAGTCACCCCTCCACTTT. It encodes CASRLATPGQGDTKSPLHF.

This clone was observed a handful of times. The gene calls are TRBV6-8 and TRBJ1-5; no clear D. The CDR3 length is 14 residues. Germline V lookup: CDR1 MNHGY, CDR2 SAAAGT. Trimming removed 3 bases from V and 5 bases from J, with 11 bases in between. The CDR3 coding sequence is TGTGCCAGCAGTTATGGAGGGTCGGATCAGCCCCAGCATTTT. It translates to CASSYGGSDQPQHF.

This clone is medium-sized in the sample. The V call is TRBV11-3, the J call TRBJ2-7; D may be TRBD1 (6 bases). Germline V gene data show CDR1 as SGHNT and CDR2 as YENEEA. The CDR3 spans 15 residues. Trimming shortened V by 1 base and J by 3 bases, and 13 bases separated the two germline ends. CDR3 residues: CASSLGRPGDYEQYF. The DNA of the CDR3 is TGTGCCAGCAGCTTAGGTCGGCCAGGGGACTACGAGCAGTACTTC.

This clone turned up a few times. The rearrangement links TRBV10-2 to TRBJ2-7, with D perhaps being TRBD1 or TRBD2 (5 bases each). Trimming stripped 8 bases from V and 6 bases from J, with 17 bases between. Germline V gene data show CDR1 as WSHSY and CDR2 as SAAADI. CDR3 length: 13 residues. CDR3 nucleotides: TGCGCCAGCCTCGGCTATGGGGGATCCGAGCAGTACTTC. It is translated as CASLGYGGSEQYF.

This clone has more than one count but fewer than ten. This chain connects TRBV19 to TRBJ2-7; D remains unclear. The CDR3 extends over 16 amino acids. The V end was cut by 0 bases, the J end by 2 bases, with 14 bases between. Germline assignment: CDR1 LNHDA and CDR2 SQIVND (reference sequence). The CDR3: CASSIDVGPTPYEQYF. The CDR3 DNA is TGTGCCAGTAGTATAGATGTCGGACCTACTCCCTACGAGCAGTACTTC.

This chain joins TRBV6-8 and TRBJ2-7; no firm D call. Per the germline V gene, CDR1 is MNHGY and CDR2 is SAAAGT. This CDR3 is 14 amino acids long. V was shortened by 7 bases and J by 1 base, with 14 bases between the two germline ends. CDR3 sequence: CASTQPPVSYEQYF. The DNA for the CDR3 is TGTGCCAGCACCCAACCCCCAGTTTCCTACGAGCAGTACTTC.

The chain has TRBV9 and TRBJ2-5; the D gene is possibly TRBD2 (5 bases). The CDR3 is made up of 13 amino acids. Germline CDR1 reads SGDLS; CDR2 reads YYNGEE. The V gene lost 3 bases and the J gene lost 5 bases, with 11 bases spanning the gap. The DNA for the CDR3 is TGTGCCAGCAGCGGAGGGCTAGGGGAGACCCAGTACTTC. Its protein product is CASSGGLGETQYF.

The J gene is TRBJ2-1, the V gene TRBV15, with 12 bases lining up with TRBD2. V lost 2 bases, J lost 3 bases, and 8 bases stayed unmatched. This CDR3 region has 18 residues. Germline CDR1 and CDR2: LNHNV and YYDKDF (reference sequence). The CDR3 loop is CATSRSPSGLAGYNEQFF. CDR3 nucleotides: TGTGCCACCAGCAGATCACCATCGGGACTAGCGGGCTACAATGAGCAGTTCTTC.

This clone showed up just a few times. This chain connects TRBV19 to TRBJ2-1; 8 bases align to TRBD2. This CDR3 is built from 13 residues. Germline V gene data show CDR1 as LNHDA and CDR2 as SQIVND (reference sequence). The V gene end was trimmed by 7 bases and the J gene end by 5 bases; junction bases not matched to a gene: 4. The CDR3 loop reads CASNQRENNEQFF. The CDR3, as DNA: TGTGCCAGTAACCAGCGGGAGAACAATGAGCAGTTCTTC.

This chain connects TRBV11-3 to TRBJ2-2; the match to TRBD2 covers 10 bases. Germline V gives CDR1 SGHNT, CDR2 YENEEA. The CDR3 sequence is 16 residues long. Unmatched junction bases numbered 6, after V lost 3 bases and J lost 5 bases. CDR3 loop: CASSLRHSGGTGELFF. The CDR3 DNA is TGTGCCAGCAGCTTGCGGCATAGCGGGGGGACCGGGGAGCTGTTTTTT. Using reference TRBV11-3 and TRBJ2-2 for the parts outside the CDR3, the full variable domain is EAGVVQSPRYKIIEKKQPVAFWCNPISGHNTLYWYLQNLGQGPELLIRYENEEAVDDSQLPKDRFSAERLKGVDSTLKIQPAELGDSAVYLCASSLRHSGGTGELFFGEGSRLTVL.

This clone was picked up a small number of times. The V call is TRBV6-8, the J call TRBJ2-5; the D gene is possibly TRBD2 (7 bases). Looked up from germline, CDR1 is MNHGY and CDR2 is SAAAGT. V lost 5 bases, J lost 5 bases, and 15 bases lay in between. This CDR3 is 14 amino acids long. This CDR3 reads CASSQRGGRETQYF. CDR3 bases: TGTGCCAGCAGTCAGAGGGGGGGACGGGAGACCCAGTACTTC.

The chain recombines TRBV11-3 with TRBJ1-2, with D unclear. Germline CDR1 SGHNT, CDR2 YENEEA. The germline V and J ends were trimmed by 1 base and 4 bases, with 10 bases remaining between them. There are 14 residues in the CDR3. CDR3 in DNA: TGTGCCAGCAGCTTAGTTGTGTCGTCCTATGGCTACACCTTC. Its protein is CASSLVVSSYGYTF.

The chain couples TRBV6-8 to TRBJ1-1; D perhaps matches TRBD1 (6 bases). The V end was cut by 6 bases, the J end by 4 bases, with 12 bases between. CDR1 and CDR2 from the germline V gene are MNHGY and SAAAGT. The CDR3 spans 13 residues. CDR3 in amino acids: CASRLRQATEAFF. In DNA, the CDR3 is TGTGCCAGCAGACTCAGACAGGCCACTGAAGCTTTCTTT.

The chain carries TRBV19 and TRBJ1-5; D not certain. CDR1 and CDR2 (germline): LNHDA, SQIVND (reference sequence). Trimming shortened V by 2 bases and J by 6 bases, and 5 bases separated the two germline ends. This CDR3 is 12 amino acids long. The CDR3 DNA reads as TGTGCCAGTAGTATAAAGGGTCAGCCCCAGCATTTT. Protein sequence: CASSIKGQPQHF.